Below, 30 T cell receptor beta chains from the same sample are listed, as sequenced in a study of CD8+ T cells in alopecia areata (dated 2018 in TCRdb). According to the study, the label for this sample's time point signals: roughly 27 days on oral tofacitinib. The treatment or condition label of this sample denotes: oral pan-JAK inhibitor, 5-10 mg twice daily. To prepare the library, the immunoSEQ multiplex PCR assay was applied. For TCR sequencing, RNA was extracted from every sample and reverse transcribed into cDNA to serve as template. In its TCRdb copy, this immuneACCESS table keeps in-frame sequences only and misses some clones. Where compared with another copy, unresolved V genes explain less than half of these, and the others have no known cause. In all, the sample holds about 200,000 clones, and about 60% of those were seen once. Around 3.2% of the sample belongs to the ten largest clones.

The sequenced sample was CD4+ T cells sorted from blood, obtained at week 4, from a patient treated with tofacitinib. These receptors were obtained from a human donor with alopecia areata.

The V call is TRBV15, the J call TRBJ2-5, with TRBD2 matching 10 bases. V was pared by 0 bases and J by 5 bases, with 3 bases of the junction left unmatched. This CDR3 has 15 amino acids. Per germline, CDR1 LNHNV and CDR2 YYDKDF (reference sequence). In DNA form, the CDR3 reads TGTGCCACCAGCAGAGATGGGACTAGCGAGGAGACCCAGTACTTC. Translating it yields CATSRDGTSEETQYF. Drawing the rest from reference TRBV15 and TRBJ2-5, the complete variable domain is DAMVIQNPRYQVTQFGKPVTLSCSQTLNHNVMYWYQQKSSQAPKLLFHYYDKDFNNEADTPDNFQSRRPNTSFCFLDIRSPGLGDTAMYLCATSRDGTSEETQYFGPGTRLLVL.

In this sample, this clone turned up a few times. The J gene is TRBJ1-1, the V gene TRBV7-2; D not certain. Trimming took 2 bases from V and 6 from J, leaving 13 bases between them. The CDR3 runs to 14 residues. Germline V gene sequence: CDR1 SGHTA, CDR2 FQGNSA. CDR3: CASSLWGLKAEAFF. The CDR3 DNA follows: TGTGCCAGCAGCTTATGGGGATTGAAGGCTGAAGCTTTCTTT.

Notes on this clone: The junction and the germline gene differ at one end; a read error may be behind it. The J gene is TRBJ2-3, the V gene TRBV29-1, with D perhaps TRBD1 or TRBD2 (5 bases each). The germline CDR1 and CDR2 sequences are SQVTM and ANQGSEA. This CDR3 region has 9 residues. The CDR3 is CSVEERGQF. DNA for the CDR3: TGCAGCGTTGAAGAGAGGGGTCAGTTT.

The chain couples TRBV29-1 to TRBJ2-7, with TRBD2 as a possible D gene (6 bases). Deletions cut 6 bases from V and 0 bases from J, with 15 bases between. This CDR3 region has 14 residues. Germline V gives CDR1 SQVTM, CDR2 ANQGSEA. The CDR3: CSVRWRESSYEQYF. The CDR3 coding sequence is TGCAGCGTCCGATGGAGGGAGAGCTCCTACGAGCAGTACTTC.

In its sample, this clone was seen a few times. The chain has TRBV7-2 and TRBJ2-7; possibly TRBD1 or TRBD2 for D (5 bases each). The CDR3 covers 13 residues. The V and J ends lost 3 bases and 2 bases respectively, with 8 bases between them. Germline CDR1 SGHTA, CDR2 FQGNSA. Here the CDR3 reads CASSFRGTYEQYF. The CDR3 DNA sequence: TGTGCCAGCAGCTTCCGGGGCACCTACGAGCAGTACTTC.

The V and J genes are TRBV29-1 and TRBJ2-5; D could derive from TRBD1 or TRBD2 (5 bases each). CDR1 SQVTM and CDR2 ANQGSEA come from the germline V gene. The CDR3 spans 12 residues. Trimming removed 7 bases at V and 4 bases at J, with 13 bases between. This CDR3 reads CSAAEGRETQYF. The CDR3 DNA reads TGCAGCGCCGCCGAGGGGCGAGAGACCCAGTACTTC.

V and J are TRBV7-2 and TRBJ2-1; D possibly corresponds to TRBD2 (5 bases). The CDR3 is 13 amino acids. V lost 1 base to trimming and J lost 7 bases, with 8 bases between them. CDR1 and CDR2 (germline): SGHTA, FQGNSA. In DNA form, the CDR3 reads TGTGCCAGCAGCTTAGTAGCGCCGAATGAGCAGTTCTTC. Its translation is CASSLVAPNEQFF.

On this clone itself: The sample has other DNA sequences that encode this CDR3 too. This chain connects TRBV5-1 to TRBJ1-4; D possibly corresponds to TRBD1 (6 bases). CDR3 size: 14 residues. V was pared by 0 bases and J by 5 bases, with 8 bases between. In germline, CDR1 is SGHRS, CDR2 YFSETQ. CDR3 nucleotides: TGCGCCAGCAGCTTGGACAGGGTGAATGAAAAACTGTTTTTT. It is translated as CASSLDRVNEKLFF.

The CDR3 loop reads CASSPPGPDTQYF. The CDR3 DNA reads TGTGCCAGCTCACCACCGGGCCCAGATACGCAGTATTTT. The rearrangement joins TRBV18 to TRBJ2-3; D unclear. The CDR3 totals 13 residues. Trimming took off 0 bases at V and 4 bases at J, with 5 bases between the two ends. CDR1 and CDR2 from the germline V gene are KGHSH and LQKENI. The full variable domain, with the rest looked up from reference TRBV18 and TRBJ2-3, is NAGVMQNPRHLVRRRGQEARLRCSPMKGHSHVYWYRQLPEEGLKFMVYLQKENIIDESGMPKERFSAEFPKEGPSILRIQQVVRGDSAAYFCASSPPGPDTQYFGPGTRLTVL.

The chain links TRBV7-9 to TRBJ2-1; 9 nucleotides match TRBD2. Germline V gene sequence: CDR1 SEHNR, CDR2 FQNEAQ (reference sequence). The CDR3 sequence is 18 residues long. V was pared by 5 bases and J by 0 bases, with 11 bases of the junction left unmatched. The CDR3: CASSLAGKGLASYNEQFF. The CDR3 DNA is TGTGCCAGCAGCCTGGCAGGAAAGGGACTAGCCTCCTACAATGAGCAGTTCTTC.

With respect to this clone: A read error may account for a junction end that differs from germline. The rearrangement links TRBV7-7 to TRBJ2-3; TRBD2 matches 9 bases. The germline V gene encodes CDR1 SSHAT and CDR2 FNYEAQ (reference sequence). CDR3 length: 14 amino acids. The CDR3 is CASSERGDTDTQYF. CDR3 bases: TGTGCTAGCAGTGAGCGGGGGGACACAGATACGCAGTATTTT.

CDR3 sequence (DNA): TGTGCCAGCAGCCCCCCTTCAGGGGGGTATTCACCCCTCCACTTT. This sequence encodes CASSPPSGGYSPLHF. The chain is built from TRBV7-9 and TRBJ1-6; 7 bases fit TRBD1. Germline values: CDR1 SEHNR, CDR2 FQNEAQ (reference sequence). V trimming: 5 bases; J trimming: 8 bases; junction bases outside the gene matches: 9. This CDR3 is 15 amino acids long. The whole variable domain, filled in from reference TRBV7-9 and TRBJ1-6, reads DTGVSQNPRHKITKRGQNVTFRCDPISEHNRLYWYRQTLGQGPEFLTYFQNEAQLEKSRLLSDRFSAERPKGSFSTLEIQRTEQGDSAMYLCASSPPSGGYSPLHFGNGTRLTVT.

The V call is TRBV5-6, the J call TRBJ1-2; D is uncertain. The V end lost 2 bases, the J end lost 0 bases, and 11 bases lay between the germline ends. The germline V gene has CDR1 SGHDT and CDR2 YYEEEE. CDR3 length equals 15 residues. Here the CDR3 reads CASSLRGSSNYGYTF. The CDR3, as DNA: TGTGCCAGCAGCTTAAGAGGGTCATCTAACTATGGCTACACCTTC.

The rearrangement uses TRBV30 and TRBJ1-1, with D possibly matching TRBD1 (5 bases). V gave up 5 bases and J gave up 5 bases, with 12 bases separating them. Germline CDR1 GTSNPN, CDR2 SVGIG (reference sequence). The CDR3 runs to 12 residues. CDR3 residues: CAWGAVETEAFF. The CDR3 nucleotides are TGTGCCTGGGGGGCGGTTGAAACTGAAGCTTTCTTT. Based on the CDR3 plus reference TRBV30 and TRBJ1-1, the full variable domain is SQTIHQWPATLVQPVGSPLSLECTVEGTSNPNLYWYRQAAGRGLQLLFYSVGIGQISSEVPQNLSASRPQDRQFILSSKKLLLSDSGFYLCAWGAVETEAFFGQGTRLTVV.

This clone was observed a single time. The chain links TRBV30 to TRBJ2-7; 8 bases map to TRBD1. This CDR3 contains 13 residues. Germline V gives CDR1 GTSNPN, CDR2 SVGIG (reference sequence). The junction had 8 bases not matched to a gene; V was cut back by 8 bases and J by 2 bases. CDR3 in amino acids: CAGQGAGTYEQYF. The CDR3 DNA is TGTGCCGGCCAGGGGGCGGGGACCTACGAGCAGTACTTC.

This chain connects TRBV4-3 to TRBJ1-1, with D unclear. The CDR3 is 14 residues long. The V end was cut by 0 bases, the J end by 4 bases, with 9 bases between. CDR1 LGHNA and CDR2 YSLEER come from the germline V gene. CDR3 nucleotide sequence: TGCGCCAGCAGCCAAGAAATAGTGCGCACTGAAGCTTTCTTT. As protein: CASSQEIVRTEAFF.

This chain links TRBV29-1 with TRBJ1-4; no clear D. This CDR3 has 13 amino acids. V lost 7 bases to trimming and J lost 5 bases, with 14 bases between them. Looked up from germline, CDR1 is SQVTM and CDR2 is ANQGSEA. The DNA of the CDR3 is TGCAGCGCATTGGGAGAGGGAAATGAAAAACTGTTTTTT. Translated: CSALGEGNEKLFF.

The chain is built from TRBV4-1 and TRBJ1-5, with 9 bases fitting TRBD1. This CDR3 spans 18 amino acids. V was pared by 3 bases and J by 0 bases, with 9 bases of the junction left unmatched. Germline loops: CDR1 MGHRA, CDR2 YSYEKL. CDR3 DNA: TGCGCCAGCAGCCACCCCGGGACAGGGATCCATAGCAATCAGCCCCAGCATTTT. Encoded protein: CASSHPGTGIHSNQPQHF.

This clone was seen only once. The chain recombines TRBV30 with TRBJ2-3, with no clear D. V gave up 0 bases and J gave up 2 bases, with 3 bases separating them. There are 12 residues in the CDR3. Germline CDR1 GTSNPN, CDR2 SVGIG (reference sequence). The CDR3 here is CAWSVPTDTQYF. DNA of the CDR3: TGTGCCTGGAGTGTACCCACAGATACGCAGTATTTT.

This chain uses TRBV9 with TRBJ1-5; no reliable D call. The length of the CDR3 is 13 residues. Trimming took off 0 bases at V and 5 bases at J, with 6 bases between the two ends. CDR1 is SGDLS, CDR2 YYNGEE, per germline. DNA of the CDR3: TGTGCCAGCAGCGTAGATTTGGATCAGCCCCAGCATTTT. Its protein is CASSVDLDQPQHF.

The chain combines TRBV29-1 with TRBJ1-2; D ambiguous. Trimming stripped 7 bases from V and 3 bases from J, with 12 bases between. In germline, CDR1 is SQVTM, CDR2 ANQGSEA. The CDR3 covers 12 residues. The CDR3: CSARREYYGYTF. The CDR3 coding sequence is TGCAGCGCGCGGCGGGAGTACTATGGCTACACCTTC. Variable domain in full (rest from reference TRBV29-1 and TRBJ1-2): SAVISQKPSRDICQRGTSLTIQCQVDSQVTMMFWYRQQPGQSLTLIATANQGSEATYESGFVIDKFPISRPNLTFSTLTVSNMSPEDSSIYLCSARREYYGYTFGSGTRLTVV.

This clone came up a few times. This chain uses TRBV2 with TRBJ2-3, with D perhaps matching TRBD1 (6 bases). V was shortened by 4 bases and J by 3 bases, with 14 bases between the two germline ends. The CDR3 length is 15 residues. Germline V lookup: CDR1 SNHLY, CDR2 FYNNEI. The CDR3 here is CASSVEGQGTDTQYF. In DNA form, the CDR3 reads TGTGCCAGCAGTGTTGAGGGACAAGGAACAGATACGCAGTATTTT.

The CDR3 loop reads CSVETDRDEQYF. For the CDR3, the DNA is TGCAGCGTTGAAACCGACAGGGACGAGCAGTACTTC. The rearrangement uses TRBV29-1 and TRBJ2-7; 7 bases fit TRBD1. The trim removed 2 bases at V and 5 bases at J, leaving 3 bases unmatched. The CDR3 spans 12 residues. Germline V gene lookup returns CDR1 SQVTM and CDR2 ANQGSEA.

The CDR3 DNA reads as TGTGCCATCAGTGGCGGGGGCGAGCAGTACTTC. Translated: CAISGGGEQYF. This chain links TRBV10-3 with TRBJ2-7; 7 bases agree with TRBD2. The CDR3 spans 11 residues. The germline gives CDR1 ENHRY, CDR2 SYGVKD. V was clipped by 4 bases and J by 6 bases; unmatched bases: 0.

This clone has a handful of counts. In DNA, the CDR3 is TGCAGCGTTCTGACAGGTTATAGCAATCAGCCCCAGCATTTT. Residues: CSVLTGYSNQPQHF. The genes are TRBV29-1 and TRBJ1-5; a possible D gene is TRBD1 (6 bases). The V and J ends lost 5 bases and 0 bases respectively, with 11 bases between them. CDR3 length equals 14 residues. The germline V gene has CDR1 SQVTM and CDR2 ANQGSEA.

This clone has just a few counts. This chain joins TRBV28 and TRBJ2-7, with 7 bases that match TRBD2. This CDR3 comprises 14 residues. V was clipped by 8 bases and J by 0 bases; unmatched bases: 7. Germline CDR1 is MDHEN and CDR2 is SYDVKM. The CDR3 coding sequence is TGTGCCAGCCACGGGGGGTCCCCCTCCTACGAGCAGTACTTC. Translating it yields CASHGGSPSYEQYF. Based on the CDR3 plus reference TRBV28 and TRBJ2-7, the full variable domain is DVKVTQSSRYLVKRTGEKVFLECVQDMDHENMFWYRQDPGLGLRLIYFSYDVKMKEKGDIPEGYSVSREKKERFSLILESASTNQTSMYLCASHGGSPSYEQYFGPGTRLTVT.

This clone showed up just once. CDR3 in amino acids: CASSARLLQGSRGYTF. CDR3 bases: TGTGCCAGCAGCGCGCGACTCCTACAGGGATCCAGGGGCTACACCTTC. The chain uses TRBV2 and TRBJ1-2, with a weak D call TRBD1 (6 bases). In germline, CDR1 is SNHLY, CDR2 FYNNEI. V lost 6 bases to trimming and J lost 8 bases, with 25 bases between them. The CDR3 extends over 16 amino acids.

The V gene is TRBV30, the J gene TRBJ1-5; D remains unclear. This CDR3 contains 16 residues. Trimming took 0 bases from V and 3 from J, leaving 15 bases between them. CDR1 GTSNPN and CDR2 SVGIG come from the germline V gene (reference sequence). CDR3 amino acids: CAWSVGSLKDNQPQHF. CDR3 bases: TGTGCCTGGAGTGTAGGAAGCCTCAAGGACAATCAGCCCCAGCATTTT.

This chain joins TRBV15 and TRBJ1-4; D gene ambiguous. This CDR3 has 15 amino acids. V shed 0 bases and J shed 7 bases, with 12 bases lying between them. Germline V gene lookup returns CDR1 LNHNV and CDR2 YYDKDF (reference sequence). Here the CDR3 reads CATSRDGVLAEKLFF. CDR3 nucleotide sequence: TGTGCCACCAGCAGAGATGGGGTGCTAGCTGAAAAACTGTTTTTT. Using reference TRBV15 and TRBJ1-4 for the parts outside the CDR3, the full variable domain is DAMVIQNPRYQVTQFGKPVTLSCSQTLNHNVMYWYQQKSSQAPKLLFHYYDKDFNNEADTPDNFQSRRPNTSFCFLDIRSPGLGDTAMYLCATSRDGVLAEKLFFGSGTQLSVL.

The chain is built from TRBV5-4 and TRBJ1-6; 7 positions match TRBD1. CDR3 size: 14 residues. The V gene's germline CDR1 is SGHNT and CDR2 YYREEE (reference sequence). The junction had 3 bases not matched to a gene; V was cut back by 3 bases and J by 6 bases. Written as DNA, the CDR3 is TGTGCCAGCAGCTCGGGACAGCTTAATTCACCCCTCCACTTT. Its protein product is CASSSGQLNSPLHF.